Listed below are T cell receptor beta chains from one sample, sequenced in a study of T cell responses to AZD1222 COVID-19 vaccine. Using immunoSEQ multiplex PCR, the repertoire was profiled, and TCRdb retains in-frame clones only, with some absent. The data contain around 160,000 clones, around 93% of them seen just once; the ten biggest clones take up around 1.9%. The sequenced sample was peripheral blood, obtained on day 0 of AZD1222 vaccination. These receptors were collected from an adult in good health. The CDR3 runs from the conserved cysteine through the conserved F or W.

V: TRBV7-8; length: 14; J: TRBJ1-5; CDR3: CASSGSYSNQPQHF
V: TRBV5-1; length: 13; J: TRBJ1-6; CDR3: CASRKANNSPLHF
V: TRBV5-1; length: 16; J: TRBJ2-2; CDR3: CASSLGTTQNTGELFF
V: TRBV3-1/TRBV3-2; length: 14; J: TRBJ1-1; CDR3: CASSQGPGGTEAFF
V: TRBV12-3/TRBV12-4; length: 13; J: TRBJ1-1; CDR3: CASTPRWETEAFF
V: TRBV6-5; length: 13; J: TRBJ1-4; CDR3: CASSFNSGEKLFF
V: TRBV5-1; length: 14; J: TRBJ2-5; CDR3: CASSFPGAQETQYF
V: TRBV30; length: 13; J: TRBJ1-5; CDR3: CAWARTGSQPQHF
V: TRBV6-5; length: 13; J: TRBJ1-5; CDR3: CASGFGGNQPQHF
V: TRBV3-1/TRBV3-2; length: 15; J: TRBJ1-1; CDR3: CASTDGVVRNTEAFF
V: TRBV11-1; length: 13; J: TRBJ2-1; CDR3: CASSSDRPNEQFF
V: TRBV2; length: 12; J: TRBJ1-1; CDR3: CATGVPNTEAFF
V: TRBV10-2; length: 14; J: TRBJ2-1; CDR3: CASMVAGRGNEQFF
V: TRBV7-9; length: 16; J: TRBJ2-7; CDR3: CASSHGGTGNSYEQYF
V: TRBV4-1; length: 13; J: TRBJ1-1; CDR3: CASSQVSNTEAFF
V: TRBV11-2; length: 16; J: TRBJ2-2; CDR3: CASSYDGGATTGELFF
V: TRBV25-1; length: 15; J: TRBJ2-7; CDR3: CASSELGTGGYEQYF
V: TRBV28; length: 15; J: TRBJ2-7; CDR3: CASSPSPSSHYEQYF
V: TRBV6-5; length: 14; J: TRBJ1-2; CDR3: CASSLDSRTYGYTF
V: TRBV9; length: 13; J: TRBJ2-2; CDR3: CASSVGGPGELFF
V: TRBV25-1; length: 14; J: TRBJ2-2; CDR3: CASRGISNTGELFF
V: TRBV18; length: 13; J: TRBJ2-3; CDR3: CASSPPNEDTQYF
V: TRBV5-1; length: 13; J: TRBJ2-1; CDR3: CASSLAQGNEQFF
V: TRBV6-5; length: 13; J: TRBJ1-2; CDR3: CASSQIANYGYTF
V: TRBV9; length: 11; J: TRBJ1-2; CDR3: CASSGNYGYTF
V: TRBV18; length: 14; J: TRBJ1-4; CDR3: CASSPVGGNEKLFF
V: TRBV5-1; length: 16; J: TRBJ2-5; CDR3: CASFTTRGSGQETQYF
V: TRBV5-8; length: 15; J: TRBJ2-2; CDR3: CASSPLGTNTGELFF
V: TRBV19; length: 14; J: TRBJ2-3; CDR3: CASSRAGGTDTQYF
V: TRBV6-5; length: 15; J: TRBJ2-5; CDR3: CASSRDLGNRETQYF
V: TRBV7-9; length: 16; J: TRBJ2-1; CDR3: CASSRRLASGDREQFF
V: TRBV18; length: 16; J: TRBJ2-5; CDR3: CASSPTRGFSQETQYF
V: TRBV23-1; length: 15; J: TRBJ1-2; CDR3: CASTQGQPANYGYTF
V: TRBV6-5; length: 15; J: TRBJ2-3; CDR3: CASRGSASRTDTQYF
V: TRBV16; length: 18; J: TRBJ1-3; CDR3: CASSQSPRGEASGNTIYF
V: TRBV5-1; length: 16; J: TRBJ1-4; CDR3: CASSPGDRIANEKLFF
V: TRBV11-3; length: 13; J: TRBJ1-6; CDR3: CASSLDRGSPLHF
V: TRBV7-9; length: 12; J: TRBJ1-2; CDR3: CASSLTGSGYTF
V: TRBV5-1; length: 15; J: TRBJ2-1; CDR3: CASRESGQPYNEQFF
V: TRBV7-9; length: 14; J: TRBJ1-2; CDR3: CASSEGQGSGGYTF
V: TRBV6-5; length: 15; J: TRBJ1-1; CDR3: CASSYAVPRGTEAFF
V: TRBV7-2; length: 12; J: TRBJ1-1; CDR3: CASSLYNTEAFF
V: TRBV18; length: 14; J: TRBJ1-1; CDR3: CASSYYREETEAFF
V: TRBV11-2; length: 13; J: TRBJ1-5; CDR3: CASSLTDNQPQHF
V: TRBV5-1; length: 14; J: TRBJ2-6; CDR3: CASSEGAGANVLTF
V: TRBV7-2; length: 15; J: TRBJ1-1; CDR3: CASSLSPGTNTEAFF
V: TRBV19; length: 13; J: TRBJ1-5; CDR3: CASSDRAGQPQHF
V: TRBV5-6; length: 14; J: TRBJ2-7; CDR3: CASSSGTGTLEQYF
V: TRBV12-3/TRBV12-4; length: 13; J: TRBJ1-1; CDR3: CASTLRGNTEAFF
V: TRBV5-5; length: 14; J: TRBJ1-6; CDR3: CASSLQGTNSPLHF
V: TRBV13; length: 14; J: TRBJ2-2; CDR3: CASSLFGDTGELFF
V: TRBV9; length: 16; J: TRBJ1-1; CDR3: CASSVVAERLNTEAFF
V: TRBV12-3/TRBV12-4; length: 11; J: TRBJ2-7; CDR3: CASSFLSEQYF